Described below is a single T cell receptor beta chain sequence and its context. The study drew participants aged about 18 to 95 years from about two dozen US areas. The entry originates in a study of blood T cell repertoires in COVID-19. About the study: T cells, B-cell-depleted T cells, or PBMCs provided the cDNA or gDNA that served as material.

The CDR3 is 16 residues long. CDR1 and CDR2 from the germline V gene are MRHNA and SNTAGT. V lost 2 bases and J 4 bases, leaving 15 bases between the germline ends. In the original analysis: How many nucleated cells were present was estimated from reference gene primer amplification. Repertoires were generated with immunoSEQ multiplex PCR, while TCRdb's copy carries only in-frame clones and drops some. V and J calls and clone size are given by that table; D and trimming were obtained from the DNA. Counted here are 350,000 to 400,000 clones, about 88% occurring once; the ten biggest clones make up roughly 1.2%.

Sequencing input: PBMCs or T cells enriched from blood (not recorded which). The clonotype comes from a woman between 18 and 29 years old who had recovered from COVID-19. The chain employs TRBV6-4 and TRBJ1-3, with D uncertain. CDR3 protein: CASSDLTDPSGNTIYF. DNA of the CDR3: TGTGCCAGCAGTGACCTAACGGACCCTAGCGGAAACACCATATATTTT.